One and the same sample provided the 17 T cell receptor beta chains below, sequenced in a study of tumor and adjacent non-tumor tissue in lung cancer. The library came from three nested PCR rounds adapted from ARM-PCR protocols. TCRdb ran MiXCR on the multiplex PCR reads and lists one entry per CDR3 protein. The sample shows roughly 75,000 distinct CDR3 sequences, approximately 80% of them seen only once. RNA was extracted from bulk tissue without any cell sorting. The normal lung tissue was taken more than 3 cm from the tumor edge. The sample comprised distant non-tumor lung tissue. These TCRs come from a man aged 55 to 69 with non-small cell lung cancer.

The chain uses TRBV12-3 or TRBV12-4 and TRBJ2-5; D gene unclear. V lost 8 bases to trimming and J lost 5 bases, with 18 bases between them. The CDR3 has 14 amino acids. CDR3 region: CASGQGGISETQYF. CDR3 sequence (DNA): TGTGCCAGCGGCCAAGGTGGGATTAGTGAGACCCAGTACTTC.

The chain couples TRBV11-3 to TRBJ2-1; D is perhaps TRBD2 (6 bases). CDR3 size: 11 residues. Germline-derived CDR1 and CDR2 are SGHNT and YENEEA. V was cut by 11 bases and J by 15 bases, with 20 bases left in between. CDR3 residues: CARGVREPRFF. As DNA, the CDR3 is TGTGCCCGCGGCGTCCGGGAGCCGCGGTTCTTC. Based on the CDR3 plus reference TRBV11-3 and TRBJ2-1, the full variable domain is EAGVVQSPRYKIIEKKQPVAFWCNPISGHNTLYWYLQNLGQGPELLIRYENEEAVDDSQLPKDRFSAERLKGVDSTLKIQPAELGDSAVYLCARGVREPRFFGPGTRLTVL.

As to this clonotype: A junction boundary mismatches the germline segment, possibly from a read error. The J gene is TRBJ1-2, the V gene TRBV6-5, with 7 bases that match TRBD1. The CDR3 is 13 residues long. Germline values: CDR1 MNHEY, CDR2 SVGAGI. The CDR3 sequence: CASRTTRTGGYTF. The CDR3 DNA reads as TGTGCCAGCCGTACTACACGGACAGGTGGCTACACATTC.

This clonotype was seen a few times. This chain links TRBV11-2 with TRBJ1-1, with a possible D match to TRBD1 (6 bases). Germline assignment: CDR1 SGHAT and CDR2 FQNNGV. The V gene lost 2 bases and the J gene lost 0 bases, with 13 bases spanning the gap. CDR3 length: 16 residues. The CDR3 region has the DNA TGTGCCAGCAGCTTACAGGGGCCCAACATGAACACTGAAGCTTTCTTT. Its translation is CASSLQGPNMNTEAFF.

This clonotype was picked up a small number of times. Given the absence of the conserved phenylalanine or tryptophan at the CDR3 end, a read error is likely. Because the CDR3's place on the DNA is in doubt, the DNA is left out and the CDR3 is given as listed by TCRdb. The chain carries TRBV20-1 and TRBJ1-4. The CDR3 spans 11 residues, counting both ends. Germline CDR1 reads DFQATT; CDR2 reads SNEGSKA (reference sequence). CDR3 sequence reads: CSAPGPRELVL.

With regard to this clonotype: No conserved phenylalanine or tryptophan ends this CDR3, so it is likely a read error. The J gene is TRBJ2-5, the V gene TRBV11-3, with D unresolved. The germline CDR1 and CDR2 sequences are SGHNT and YENEEA. CDR3 length: 11 residues. The DNA for the CDR3 is TGTGCCAGGGTGTACCAAAAGACACAGTACCTC. Residues: CARVYQKTQYL.

V is TRBV11-1 and J is TRBJ1-1; D may be TRBD1 (5 bases). Trimming left V 9 bases short and J 4 bases short, with 15 bases between. The CDR3 loop spans 13 amino acids. Germline values: CDR1 SGHAT, CDR2 FQDESV (reference sequence). CDR3 sequence reads: CASSTLGGTEAFF. The CDR3 DNA reads TGTGCCAGTAGCACGCTGGGGGGCACTGAAGCTTTCTTT.

This clonotype qualifies as medium-sized. V gene TRBV11-3 combines with J gene TRBJ2-3; D remains unclear. V was pared by 0 bases and J by 6 bases, with 13 bases between. CDR3 length equals 15 residues. Germline CDR1 SGHNT, CDR2 YENEEA. This CDR3 reads CASSLDPPPADTQYF. The CDR3 DNA sequence: TGTGCCAGCAGCTTAGACCCCCCCCCGGCGGATACGCAGTATTTT.

A remark on this clonotype: One end of the junction is discordant with germline, which a read error may explain. The V gene is TRBV11-2, the J gene TRBJ2-6, with D perhaps being TRBD1 or TRBD2 (5 bases each). Germline V gives CDR1 SGHAT, CDR2 FQNNGV. The CDR3 sequence is 14 residues long. In nucleotides, the CDR3 is TGTGCCTACAGTCCTATCTTTGGGGGCAACGTCCTGACTTTC. Translation gives CAYSPIFGGNVLTF.

Notes on this clonotype: Given a much more abundant clone one base away, this may be a read error. The chain couples TRBV28 to TRBJ1-2; perhaps TRBD1 as D (6 bases). V lost 5 bases, J lost 8 bases, and 15 bases lay in between. This CDR3 spans 13 amino acids. Germline loops: CDR1 MDHEN, CDR2 SYDVKM. CDR3 in amino acids: CASSIGSGVGYTF. For the CDR3, the DNA is TGTGCCAGCAGTATTGGGTCAGGGGTGGGCTACACCTTC.

Of note for this clonotype: The CDR3 end shows no conserved phenylalanine or tryptophan, and so a read error is likely. V is TRBV29-1 and J is TRBJ2-5, with 7 bases lining up with TRBD2. Looked up from germline, CDR1 is SQVTM and CDR2 is ANQGSEA. The CDR3 is made up of 13 amino acids. The chain's CDR3 is CSVGLAGEETQYL. As DNA, the CDR3 is TGTAGCGTTGGATTGGCGGGGGAAGAGACCCAGTACCTC.

Note on this clonotype: At one boundary the junction diverges from the germline segment, which might be a read error. CDR3 residues: CASSLGGGSITDTQYF. The DNA of the CDR3 is TGTGCCAGCAGCTTAGGAGGTGGGTCTATCACAGATACGCAATATTTT. The rearrangement links TRBV11-2 to TRBJ2-3; no clear D. This CDR3 spans 16 amino acids. CDR1 SGHAT and CDR2 FQNNGV come from the germline V gene.

A word on this clonotype: This may come from a read error, since a much larger clone is one base off. The J gene is TRBJ2-3, the V gene TRBV14; D remains ambiguous. TRBJ1-5 explains the end of the DNA better; the J call may be wrong. This CDR3 comprises 16 residues. Germline loops: CDR1 SGHDN, CDR2 FVKESK. In DNA, the CDR3 is TGTGCCAGCAGCCAAAGACGTCGGTCTAGCACAGATACGCAGCATTTT. Its translation is CASSQRRRSSTDTQHF.

This clonotype was seen once. Relative to the germline gene, one junction end is altered; a read error may explain this. V gene TRBV11-3 combines with J gene TRBJ2-3; no definite D call. CDR1 is SGHNT and CDR2 is YENEEA in the germline V gene. The CDR3 is made up of 13 amino acids. The chain's CDR3 is CASRFQVAETQYF. CDR3 sequence (DNA): TGTGCCAGCAGGTTTCAGGTGGCAGAAACGCAGTATTTT.

This clonotype showed up just once. The conserved phenylalanine or tryptophan normally closing the CDR3 is absent here, so this likely arose from a read error. The chain uses TRBV20-1 and TRBJ2-1; TRBD2 agrees at 10 bases. The CDR3 runs 18 residues. V was clipped by 5 bases and J by 0 bases; unmatched bases: 13. Germline loops: CDR1 DFQATT, CDR2 SNEGSKA (reference sequence). CDR3 amino acids: CSAPSPGLARGSYNEQFL. The CDR3 DNA reads TGCAGTGCTCCCTCTCCGGGACTAGCGAGAGGCTCCTACAATGAGCAGTTCCTC.

With regard to this clonotype: At one of its ends the junction is not consistent with the germline gene, which may arise from a read error. The V and J genes are TRBV6-5 and TRBJ1-1; D not resolved. Germline CDR1 and CDR2: MNHEY and SVGAGI. The length of the CDR3 is 16 residues. The CDR3 loop reads CASISRRLRGNTEAFF. The CDR3 DNA reads as TGTGCAAGCATAAGCCGAAGGCTACGCGGAAACACTGAAGCTTTCTTT.

This clonotype was recorded at least ten times. The rearrangement links TRBV6-5 to TRBJ2-5, with TRBD1 matching over 7 bases. The CDR3 covers 16 residues. V shed 5 bases, J shed 4 bases, and the junction held 13 bases outside the gene matches. CDR1 and CDR2 (germline): MNHEY, SVGAGI. CDR3 region: CASSPSTGSEGETQYF. The CDR3 DNA reads TGTGCCAGCAGTCCTTCGACAGGGTCGGAAGGAGAGACCCAGTACTTC.